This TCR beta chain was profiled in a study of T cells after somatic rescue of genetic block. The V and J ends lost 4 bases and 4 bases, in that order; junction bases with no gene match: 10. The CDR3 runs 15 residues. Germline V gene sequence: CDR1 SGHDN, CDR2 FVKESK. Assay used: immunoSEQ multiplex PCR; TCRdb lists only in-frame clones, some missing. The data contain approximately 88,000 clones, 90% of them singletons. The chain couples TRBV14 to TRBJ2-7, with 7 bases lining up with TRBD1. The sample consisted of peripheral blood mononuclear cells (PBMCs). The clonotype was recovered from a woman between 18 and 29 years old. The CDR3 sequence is CASSRRDRNPYEQYF. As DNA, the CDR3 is TGTGCCAGCAGCCGCCGGGACAGAAATCCTTACGAGCAGTACTTC.